This T cell receptor (beta chain) was captured in a study of CD8 T cells in ankylosing spondylitis. Study-level findings and limits: Earlier literature documents some of the motif variants in reactive arthritis synovial fluid and blood. Significant enrichment of disease-linked clones was reportedly seen in matched ankylosing spondylitis synovial fluid.

Quantitative molecular-barcoded 5'-RACE generated the TCR beta libraries. TCRdb fed the 5' RACE reads into MiXCR, producing one record per CDR3 protein. The table shows about 42,000 distinct CDR3 sequences, with under 5% occurring only once. The germline V gene encodes CDR1 SGDLS and CDR2 YYNGEE. The CDR3 is 14 residues long. Trimming shortened V by 0 bases and J by 7 bases, and 11 bases separated the two germline ends. The sample holds many counts of this clonotype. The antigen is not known. The sequenced sample was blood, either unsorted or a sorted T cell fraction (not recorded which). The J gene is TRBJ2-4, the V gene TRBV9, with a weak D call TRBD2 (6 bases). The clonotype originates from a female donor with ankylosing spondylitis or in good health (not recorded which). CDR3 region: CASSVDQGRNIQYF. CDR3 nucleotide sequence: TGTGCCAGCAGCGTAGATCAAGGGAGGAACATTCAGTACTTC.